The 17 T cell receptor beta chains listed next were all sequenced from one sample in a study of OX40 agonist ivuxolimab in advanced cancers. Sequencing was performed with immunoSEQ multiplex PCR; in TCRdb, only in-frame clones are kept and a portion is missing. The sample has tens of thousands of clones, about 90% seen once. The sequencing used CD4+ or CD8+ T cells sorted from blood, collected in a trial of the OX40 agonist ivuxolimab. These receptors all stem from an adult with an advanced solid tumor such as melanoma, head and neck, liver or kidney cancer.

This clone was found a few times. The J gene is TRBJ1-4, the V gene TRBV30; D possibly corresponds to TRBD1 (5 bases). V lost 0 bases to trimming and J lost 17 bases, with 16 bases between them. CDR1 and CDR2 from the germline V gene are GTSNPN and SVGIG (reference sequence). The CDR3 consists of 12 residues. The CDR3 DNA follows: TGTGCCTGGAGTGTAGCGCGGACAAGGCTATTTTTT. This translates into CAWSVARTRLFF.

This chain uses TRBV5-6 with TRBJ1-1; no reliable D call. Germline assignment: CDR1 SGHDT and CDR2 YYEEEE. This CDR3 has 15 residues. The germline V and J ends were trimmed by 0 bases and 5 bases, with 14 bases remaining between them. CDR3: CASSLAVSGGTEAFF. For the CDR3, the DNA is TGTGCCAGCAGCTTGGCAGTGAGCGGTGGGACTGAAGCTTTCTTT.

The chain uses TRBV27 and TRBJ2-7, with D possibly matching TRBD1 (6 bases). The V and J ends lost 6 bases and 2 bases respectively, with 14 bases between them. CDR1 and CDR2 (germline): MNHEY, SMNVEV (reference sequence). This CDR3 region has 14 residues. The chain's CDR3 is CASSLRGGTYEQYF. The CDR3 region has the DNA TGTGCCAGCAGCCTTAGAGGGGGAACCTACGAGCAGTACTTC.

The rearrangement links TRBV6-6 to TRBJ1-2, with D perhaps TRBD1 (5 bases). Trimming removed 1 base at V and 8 bases at J, with 11 bases between. This CDR3 has 13 amino acids. In germline, CDR1 is MNHNY, CDR2 SVGAGI (reference sequence). The CDR3 nucleotides read TGTGCCAGCAGTTACTATCAGGGTGACGGCTACACCTTC. Amino acids: CASSYYQGDGYTF.

V is TRBV5-8 and J is TRBJ2-1, with 15 bases that match TRBD2. The CDR3 consists of 17 residues. Germline V lookup: CDR1 SGHTS, CDR2 YDEGEE. The V segment lost 4 bases and the J segment 4 bases; nucleotides outside the gene matches: 6. The CDR3 nucleotides read TGTGCCAGCAGCGTCGGACTAGCGGGGGGGCGGTACAATGAGCAGTTCTTC. Translating it yields CASSVGLAGGRYNEQFF.

This chain uses TRBV6-5 with TRBJ1-1; D is unresolved. Germline CDR1 reads MNHEY; CDR2 reads SVGAGI. The V end lost 4 bases, the J end lost 1 base, and 10 bases lay between the germline ends. This CDR3 comprises 14 residues. In DNA form, the CDR3 reads TGTGCCAGCAGTTCCGCCAGAGAGAACACTGAAGCTTTCTTT. This translates into CASSSARENTEAFF.

The chain uses TRBV5-6 and TRBJ1-2; no clear D gene. The CDR3 is made up of 13 amino acids. Trimming took off 3 bases at V and 1 base at J, with 7 bases between the two ends. In germline, CDR1 is SGHDT, CDR2 YYEEEE. This chain's CDR3 is CASSSGNNYGYTF. CDR3 DNA: TGTGCCAGCAGCTCGGGAAATAACTATGGCTACACCTTC.

This chain joins TRBV6-1 and TRBJ1-1; TRBD1 aligns across 7 bases. Trimming removed 5 bases from V and 5 bases from J; junction bases left unmatched: 8. Germline V lookup: CDR1 MNHNS, CDR2 SASEGT. The CDR3 runs to 14 residues. CDR3 region: CASSSTGEGTEAFF. The CDR3 DNA reads TGTGCCAGCAGTTCTACAGGGGAAGGGACTGAAGCTTTCTTT.

The V call is TRBV7-6, the J call TRBJ1-1, with 9 nucleotides matching TRBD1. The CDR3 sequence is 14 residues long. Germline CDR1 SGHVS, CDR2 FNYEAQ. Trimming at V came to 3 bases and at J to 8 bases, leaving 7 bases not matched to a gene. The chain's CDR3 is CASSFGTGGAEAFF. The CDR3 DNA reads TGTGCCAGCAGCTTTGGAACAGGGGGCGCGGAAGCTTTCTTT.

The gene calls are TRBV19 and TRBJ2-1; D gene ambiguous. This CDR3 is built from 12 residues. Germline CDR1 and CDR2: LNHDA and SQIVND (reference sequence). The V end was cut by 5 bases, the J end by 7 bases, with 9 bases between. This chain's CDR3 is CASSQESNEQFF. The CDR3 coding sequence is TGTGCCAGTAGTCAGGAGTCAAATGAGCAGTTCTTC.

This chain links TRBV10-3 with TRBJ2-3; D might be TRBD1 or TRBD2, each matching 5 bases. The CDR3 has 17 amino acids. The germline gives CDR1 ENHRY, CDR2 SYGVKD. Between the trimmed V and J ends, which lost 2 bases and 1 base, there was a span of 16 bases. The CDR3 DNA sequence: TGTGCCATCAGTGAGCCGGGGCGGTCGAAGGGCACAGATACGCAGTATTTT. Amino acid sequence: CAISEPGRSKGTDTQYF.

The CDR3 loop reads CASSYSWGTENQPQHF. CDR3 DNA: TGTGCCAGCAGTTACTCCTGGGGGACAGAGAATCAGCCCCAGCATTTT. The V gene is TRBV6-6, the J gene TRBJ1-5; 7 positions agree with TRBD1. Germline CDR1 reads MNHNY; CDR2 reads SVGAGI (reference sequence). The V segment lost 0 bases and the J segment 4 bases; nucleotides outside the gene matches: 6. This CDR3 comprises 16 residues.

The chain links TRBV6-5 to TRBJ1-4; D possibly corresponds to TRBD1 (6 bases). The CDR3 length is 14 residues. Germline V gene lookup returns CDR1 MNHEY and CDR2 SVGAGI. V lost 6 bases and J lost 4, with 12 bases in between. The CDR3 nucleotides read TGTGCCAGCAGCCAGGGGTGGGGTAATGAAAAACTGTTTTTT. It yields the protein CASSQGWGNEKLFF.

The chain employs TRBV4-1 and TRBJ2-3; 7 bases match TRBD2. CDR3 length equals 17 residues. Germline CDR1 MGHRA, CDR2 YSYEKL. The trim removed 3 bases at V and 3 bases at J, leaving 12 bases unmatched. CDR3 residues: CASSQGQGREGTDTQYF. Here the CDR3 DNA reads TGCGCCAGCAGCCAGGGCCAGGGCAGGGAGGGGACAGATACGCAGTATTTT.

The rearrangement uses TRBV5-1 and TRBJ1-4; D not certain. The CDR3 runs 15 residues. Germline CDR1 is SGHRS and CDR2 is YFSETQ. The V gene lost 4 bases and the J gene lost 2 bases, with 12 bases spanning the gap. The CDR3 DNA follows: TGCGCCAGCAGCCGTAGACCCTCGACTAATGAAAAACTGTTTTTT. The encoded protein is CASSRRPSTNEKLFF.

A single count supports this clone. The chain combines TRBV19 with TRBJ2-1; D is unresolved. The ends were cut back, 4 bases at V and 6 bases at J, with 4 bases in the middle. The CDR3 contains 11 residues. CDR1 and CDR2 (germline): LNHDA, SQIVND (reference sequence). In DNA form, the CDR3 reads TGTGCCAGTAGTAGCGGCAATGAGCAGTTCTTC. It encodes CASSSGNEQFF.

The genes are TRBV19 and TRBJ2-7; the D is unclear. From germline, CDR1 is LNHDA and CDR2 SQIVND (reference sequence). This CDR3 comprises 12 residues. With 3 bases removed from V and 6 bases from J, the gap between germline ends came to 9 bases. CDR3 sequence: CASSIPWGEQYF. The CDR3 nucleotides are TGTGCCAGTAGTATTCCCTGGGGCGAGCAGTACTTC.